This record covers a single T cell receptor (beta chain). Its antigen is as yet unknown. This sample was taken from a study of shared clonotypes between healthy human individuals. General observations from the study: Rarefaction showed sorted-subset sequencing was incomplete despite large depth.

Looked up from germline, CDR1 is SGHTS and CDR2 is YDEGEE. Trimming removed 4 bases from V and 1 base from J, with 17 bases in between. CDR3 length: 16 amino acids. The assay ran at deep level. Sorted-subset replicate PCR reactions contained 200 ng DNA, corresponding to tens of thousands of T cell genomes. Using immunoSEQ multiplex PCR, the repertoire was profiled, and TCRdb retains in-frame clones only, with some absent. Of approximately 2.1 million clones listed, over 85% are singletons. Splitting of CD4+ cells produced CD45RA+ naive and CD45RA-negative memory subsets. This clonotype was obtained from a man between 18 and 35 years old in good health. Some clones in this sample may be carry-over from other donors' samples. The sample comprised naive CD4+ T cells from PBMCs. Regarding subset: CD45RA+ positively selected. This chain joins TRBV5-8 and TRBJ1-1, with no clear D. The CDR3 nucleotides read TGTGCCAGCAGCCCATTGTTGAGGCGGAAGAACACTGAAGCTTTCTTT. Amino acids: CASSPLLRRKNTEAFF.